This T cell receptor beta chain was sequenced in a study of tumor-infiltrating lymphocytes in primary liver carcinoma. Study-level information: The patients included men and women who were aged 30 to 69 years.

Using a constant-region primer together with ProtoScript II reverse transcriptase, TCR beta cDNA was made from 500 to 650 ng of total RNA. It was through three nested multiplex PCR rounds of slightly modified ARM-PCR that TCR beta libraries arose. Investigators reported that the first two PCR rounds, at about 11 cycles each, used TRBV1-TRBV30 forward primers with a C-beta reverse primer. In TCRdb, the multiplex PCR reads were re-called with MiXCR into one record per CDR3 protein. The repertoire holds roughly 100,000 distinct CDR3 sequences, around 84% seen once, with 15% to 25% in the top ten. The CDR3 contains 16 residues. Trimming shortened V by 2 bases and J by 0 bases, and 13 bases separated the two germline ends. Germline CDR1 reads MNHNY; CDR2 reads SVGAGI (reference sequence). The study, taken as a whole, reports: Significantly larger top-250-clone fractions were found in tumors than in blood (p = 0.039).

As for this clonotype: Its antigen is as yet unknown.

Unsorted bulk tissue (roughly 20-31 mg) underwent RNA and DNA co-extraction. Every tumor yielded five separate sampled regions. Tumor samples were assessed, and every one had over 85% viable tumor cells. The sample consisted of liver tumor tissue from sampling region 3. The subset here: tumor region T3, left-lateral pole. V usage is TRBV6-6 and J usage is TRBJ1-1; no definite D call. The receptor's source is a man aged 35-49 years with primary liver carcinoma and hepatitis B virus infection. CDR3: CASSYRLVNMNTEAFF. The CDR3 DNA follows: TGTGCCAGCAGTTACAGACTCGTCAACATGAACACTGAAGCTTTCTTT.